The sequence of this T cell receptor beta chain was determined in a study of Graves' ophthalmopathy and Graves' hyperthyroidism. Study results and caveats: The authors also found most expanded thyroid clonotypes above 0.001 frequency in blood.

RNA transcripts yielded amplified TCR beta CDR3 regions. First-round RT-PCR used HTBI primers; second-round multiplex PCR followed. Using its own MiXCR run on the multiplex PCR reads, TCRdb lists one record per CDR3 protein. The sample lists around 1,000,000 distinct CDR3 sequences; less than 45% were seen once. A remark on this clonotype: Its antigen is as yet unknown.

The hyperthyroidism patients had a new diagnosis of under 2 months' duration and were aged 18 to 65. Trimming stripped 4 bases from V and 5 bases from J, with 24 bases between. Per the germline V gene, CDR1 is SGHKS and CDR2 is YYEKEE (reference sequence). The CDR3 runs to 17 residues. The sequenced material came from peripheral blood or thyroid tissue (not recorded which). The TCR originated in an adult man with Graves' hyperthyroidism. The chain links TRBV5-5 to TRBJ2-5; a possible D gene is TRBD1 (6 bases). The CDR3, as DNA: TGTGCCAGCAGCGATAAAACAACCGGGACAATTTCGGAGACCCAGTACTTC. Protein product: CASSDKTTGTISETQYF.